This T cell receptor beta chain appears in the sequencing data of a study of T cell repertoires in cytomegalovirus infection. Looking at the study overall: Newly reported HLA-C-restricted and thoroughly characterized HLA-B-restricted CMV epitopes were employed. Public TCR beta signatures were indicative of both CMV infection and a matching HLA type.

TCRdb used MiXCR to reprocess the reads, holding one entry per CDR3 protein. The sample lists about a million distinct CDR3 sequences; approximately 31% were seen once. The V segment lost 5 bases and the J segment 1 base; nucleotides outside the gene matches: 8. The CDR3 spans 15 residues. Germline V gene lookup returns CDR1 SGHDN and CDR2 FVKESK. Broader study findings: Cumulative public TCR beta family frequency identified CMV carriers with the relevant HLA.

This clonotype was seen only a few times. Its antigen is not identified. The source material was cultured CD8+ T cells from PBMCs, sampled from culture after CMV antigen stimulation. The receptor was derived from a human donor in good health (CMV status not recorded). Some clones in this sample may be carry-over from other donors' samples. The chain has TRBV14 and TRBJ2-7; 7 bases agree with TRBD1. The CDR3 here is CASSETGTVSYEQYF. CDR3 in DNA: TGTGCCAGCAGCGAAACCGGGACAGTGTCCTACGAGCAGTACTTC.